The TCR beta chain under discussion was sequenced for a study of cytomegalovirus exposure and HLA in healthy donors. General study points: Presence/absence analyses took donor sequencing depth as roughly uniform.

As regards this clone: Its antigen is as yet unknown.

The CDR3 runs 17 residues. Losses at the gene ends were 4 bases for V and 1 base for J; bases not matched to a gene: 8. The PCR contained 60 Vbeta and 13 Jbeta primers. TCRdb's table, derived via immunoSEQ multiplex PCR, lists solely in-frame clones and lacks some. Of 70,000 to 95,000 clones detected, around two thirds appear once; the ten largest clones hold approximately 5%. This chain connects TRBV23-1 to TRBJ1-1; the match to TRBD1 covers 11 bases. Being an ORF, TRBV23-1 has a function that is uncertain. Sample: PBMCs. This receptor was identified in a woman in her twenties or thirties in good health and CMV-seropositive. The CDR3: CASSLSRTGGANTEAFF. In DNA form, the CDR3 reads TGCGCCAGCAGTCTTTCTAGGACAGGGGGCGCGAACACTGAAGCTTTCTTT.